This TCR beta chain came from a study of response to subunit inactivated influenza vaccine (dated by TCRdb to between 2017 and 2018). Background on the whole study: The study used deep quantitative T cell receptor repertoire profiling to track responses to a trivalent subunit inactivated influenza vaccine. Study-wide conclusions, independent of this receptor: The authors proposed that each seasonal influenza vaccination may bring in only a limited number of new T cells.

The germline V gene gives CDR1 as MNHEY and CDR2 as SVGEGT. Trimming takes 7 bases off V and 4 bases off J; junction bases not matched to a gene: 12. Taken from cysteine to phenylalanine, the CDR3 has 15 residues. The only DNA kept is the CDR3, 45 bases in frame from the first base. Notes on this clonotype: No cognate antigen has been identified for it. Qualities for individual bases were not recorded, and no much larger clone is one base off.

The library was prepared using RT-PCR. TCRdb names Illumina HiSeq 2500 as the instrument used. TCRdb reworked the public reads: Q25 trimming with fastp, MiXCR clone assembly, productive beta chains retained. Records with the same CDR3 protein are collapsed into one entry carrying the most frequent genes and DNA. In all, the sample holds around 470,000 distinct CDR3 sequences, and around 7.7% of those were seen once. In total, the top ten clones hold less than 15% of the sample. Recombination joined TRBV6-2 or TRBV6-3 with TRBJ2-7, and 8 bases in between align with TRBD1. Specimen: PBMCs from blood, collected less than 30 months after vaccination. The sequence was obtained from a man aged 45 to 70 who received an inactivated influenza vaccine. Donor details come from another sample of the same person, matched by shared clones. The CDR3 reads CASTPVRGLGYEQYF. The bases are TGTGCCAGCACCCCGGTCAGGGGGCTGGGATACGAGCAGTACTTC.